This TCR beta chain was found in a study of T cells in Graves' hyperthyroidism and ophthalmopathy. Study-wide results and limits: With a median lead of approximately six months before onset, the model predicted ophthalmopathy.

RNA transcripts gave rise to amplified TCR beta CDR3 regions. A first-round RT-PCR of the TCR CDR3 used the HTBI primer set. TCRdb passed the multiplex PCR reads through MiXCR, listing each CDR3 protein once. The data show 300,000 to 450,000 distinct CDR3 sequences, approximately 13% seen once. The CDR3 length is 15 residues. The V end lost 0 bases, the J end lost 7 bases, and 13 bases lay between the germline ends. The germline CDR1 and CDR2 sequences are MNHNS and SASEGT. This clonotype was counted only a few times. Its antigen is as yet unknown. The source of this sequence is a man younger than 45 with Graves' hyperthyroidism that later progressed to Graves' ophthalmopathy. This rearrangement joins TRBV6-1 to TRBJ1-5; D remains unclear. Sequencing was carried out using blood. The CDR3 coding sequence is TGTGCCAGCAGTGAAGCTCCATTTCCAAAACAGCCCCAGCATTTT. Translated, it gives CASSEAPFPKQPQHF.